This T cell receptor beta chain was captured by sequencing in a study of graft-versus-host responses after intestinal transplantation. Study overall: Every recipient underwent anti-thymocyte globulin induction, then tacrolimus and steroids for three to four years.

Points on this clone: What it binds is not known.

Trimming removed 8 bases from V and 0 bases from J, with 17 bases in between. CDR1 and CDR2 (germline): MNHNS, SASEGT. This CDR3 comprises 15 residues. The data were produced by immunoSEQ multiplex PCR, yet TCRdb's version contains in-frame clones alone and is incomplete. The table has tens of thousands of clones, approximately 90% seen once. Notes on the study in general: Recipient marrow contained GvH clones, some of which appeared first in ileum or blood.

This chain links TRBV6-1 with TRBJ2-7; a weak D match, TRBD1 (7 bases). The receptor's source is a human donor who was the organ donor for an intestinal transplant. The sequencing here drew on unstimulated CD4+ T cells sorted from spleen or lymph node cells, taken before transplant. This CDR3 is CASQRGDSLSYEQYF. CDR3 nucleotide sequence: TGTGCCAGCCAACGCGGGGACAGCCTCTCCTACGAGCAGTACTTC.